This record concerns one T cell receptor beta chain sequence. This entry comes from a study of OX40 agonist ivuxolimab in advanced cancers. The CDR3 consists of 16 residues. Germline V gives CDR1 SGHRS, CDR2 YFSETQ. V gave up 1 base and J gave up 0 bases, with 10 bases separating them. Libraries were prepared by immunoSEQ multiplex PCR; TCRdb keeps only in-frame clonotypes and omits some of them. The sample includes about 58,000 clones, 70% to 90% of them seen just once. The sampling schedule covered blood at baseline, cycle 4 day 1, and cycle 7 day 1. The sample consisted of CD4+ or CD8+ T cells sorted from blood, taken in a trial of the OX40 agonist ivuxolimab. The source of this sequence is an adult with an advanced solid tumor such as melanoma, head and neck, liver or kidney cancer. The V call is TRBV5-1, the J call TRBJ2-2; D not certain. CDR3 loop: CASSLSGNANTGELFF. DNA of the CDR3: TGCGCCAGCAGCTTGTCTGGAAACGCGAACACCGGGGAGCTGTTTTTT.